The 30 T cell receptor beta chains given below trace back to one sample, sequenced in a study of regulatory T cells in long-lasting Graves disease. Time point in this sample: persistent/refractory GD, antithyroid drugs over 5 years with positive TRAb. PBMC RNA was the source of the TCR library. For TCR beta, libraries came from iRepertoire HTBI primers and Arm-PCR of CDR3 regions. TCRdb reprocessed the multiplex PCR reads with MiXCR, giving one entry per CDR3 protein. The sample gives about 460,000 distinct CDR3 sequences, about 20% of which show up once; roughly 13% is in the top ten. Sequenced here: peripheral blood mononuclear cells (PBMCs), sampled when the disease was refractory, from a patient treated with antithyroid drugs. The receptors were sampled from a female donor with Graves disease.

V usage is TRBV25-1 and J usage is TRBJ2-5; tentative D call: TRBD2 (6 bases). The CDR3 is 14 residues long. Trimming cost V 3 bases and J 5 bases, with 13 bases left between them. Germline V lookup: CDR1 MGHDK, CDR2 SYGVNS. CDR3 sequence reads: CASSDPAGGETQYF. The CDR3 DNA reads as TGTGCCAGCAGTGACCCGGCCGGGGGTGAGACCCAGTACTTC.

This clonotype showed up just a few times. At one end the junction does not follow the germline gene, possibly because of a read error. The chain links TRBV5-1 to TRBJ1-4, with 7 bases aligning to TRBD1. This CDR3 is 15 amino acids long. Germline-derived CDR1 and CDR2 are SGHRS and YFSETQ. In DNA form, the CDR3 reads TGCGCCAGCAGCTTGACAACACAGGGGAATGGAAAACTGTTTTTT. Translation gives CASSLTTQGNGKLFF.

This clonotype was found many times. This sequence joins TRBV6-1 and TRBJ1-5; maybe TRBD1 (5 bases). The CDR3 has 17 amino acids. V was trimmed by 5 bases and J by 0 bases, leaving 17 bases between them. The germline CDR1 and CDR2 sequences are MNHNS and SASEGT. CDR3 region: CASSIGRGTYSNQPQHF. CDR3 nucleotides: TGTGCCAGCAGTATTGGACGGGGGACGTATAGCAATCAGCCCCAGCATTTT.

This clonotype was detected only a few times. This chain connects TRBV7-8 to TRBJ1-6; the D gene is possibly TRBD1 (5 bases). V lost 5 bases, J lost 10 bases, and 18 bases lay in between. The germline V gene encodes CDR1 SGHVS and CDR2 FQNEAQ. This CDR3 is 15 amino acids long. DNA for the CDR3: TGTGCCAGCAGCCCGGTCGGAGGGACCGGATCACCCCTCCACTTT. Its protein product is CASSPVGGTGSPLHF.

This clonotype was picked up many times. The chain couples TRBV11-2 to TRBJ2-4, with TRBD2 as a possible D gene (5 bases). The CDR3 spans 15 residues. CDR1 SGHAT and CDR2 FQNNGV come from the germline V gene. V lost 4 bases and J 3 bases, leaving 13 bases between the germline ends. The CDR3 loop is CASSSFPGGKNIQYF. CDR3 bases: TGTGCCAGCAGCTCCTTCCCCGGAGGCAAAAACATTCAGTACTTC. The full variable domain, rest sourced from reference TRBV11-2 and TRBJ2-4, is EAGVAQSPRYKIIEKRQSVAFWCNPISGHATLYWYQQILGQGPKLLIQFQNNGVVDDSQLPKDRFSAERLKGVDSTLKIQPAKLEDSAVYLCASSSFPGGKNIQYFGAGTRLSVL.

This clonotype was counted at least ten times. The CDR3 nucleotides are TGTGCCAGCAGATCGACTAGCGGCCAAGAGACCCAGTACTTC. It yields the protein CASRSTSGQETQYF. The rearrangement uses TRBV2 and TRBJ2-5; TRBD2 agrees at 9 bases. V shed 6 bases and J 1 base; nucleotides not matched to a gene: 3. Germline loops: CDR1 SNHLY, CDR2 FYNNEI. The CDR3 is 14 amino acids.

On this clonotype itself: One end of the junction fails to match germline, which may point to a read error. The chain couples TRBV28 to TRBJ2-5, with a weak D call TRBD2 (6 bases). The CDR3 has 13 amino acids. CDR1 and CDR2 (germline): MDHEN, SYDVKM. The CDR3 region has the DNA TGTGTCAGCAGTTTACGCGGGGCTGAGACCCAGTACTTC. This translates into CVSSLRGAETQYF. The full variable domain, with the rest looked up from reference TRBV28 and TRBJ2-5, is DVKVTQSSRYLVKRTGEKVFLECVQDMDHENMFWYRQDPGLGLRLIYFSYDVKMKEKGDIPEGYSVSREKKERFSLILESASTNQTSMYLCVSSLRGAETQYFGPGTRLLVL.

This clonotype was found many times. The chain recombines TRBV29-1 with TRBJ2-5; D possibly uses TRBD1 or TRBD2 (5 bases each). Per the germline V gene, CDR1 is SQVTM and CDR2 is ANQGSEA. CDR3 length: 15 residues. With 4 bases removed from V and 4 bases from J, the gap between germline ends came to 19 bases. CDR3 sequence (DNA): TGCAGCGTTGTGGGGCACCGGGACGTCGGAGAGACCCAGTACTTC. Translation gives CSVVGHRDVGETQYF.

This clonotype was observed a handful of times. The chain has TRBV20-1 and TRBJ2-3, with 8 bases fitting TRBD2. Germline CDR1 and CDR2: DFQATT and SNEGSKA (reference sequence). J gave up 6 bases and V 3 bases, and 11 bases lay outside the gene matches. CDR3 length: 15 amino acids. The CDR3 loop is CSASFSGGAPDTQYF. DNA for the CDR3: TGCAGTGCTAGCTTTTCGGGGGGGGCGCCCGATACGCAGTATTTT.

This clonotype has just one count. The V call is TRBV7-9, the J call TRBJ1-4; 8 bases line up with TRBD1. The trim removed 5 bases at V and 8 bases at J, leaving 10 bases unmatched. CDR1 SEHNR and CDR2 FQNEAQ come from the germline V gene (reference sequence). The CDR3 runs 15 residues. CDR3: CASSPSTGVNEKLFF. CDR3 in DNA: TGTGCCAGCAGCCCATCGACAGGGGTGAACGAAAAACTGTTTTTT.

This clonotype occurred many times. The V and J genes are TRBV7-2 and TRBJ1-1, with D maybe TRBD1 (5 bases). Germline lookup yields CDR1 SGHTA and CDR2 FQGNSA. V dropped 5 bases and J dropped 11 bases, with 15 bases sitting between them. CDR3 length equals 12 residues. DNA of the CDR3: TGTGCCAGCAGCCGGGACTCGGGGTGGGCTTTCTTT. Encoded protein: CASSRDSGWAFF.

This clonotype appeared a few times. The chain recombines TRBV6-2 or TRBV6-3 with TRBJ2-5; D not certain. In germline, CDR1 is MNHEY, CDR2 SVGEGT. V lost 4 bases to trimming and J lost 6 bases, with 6 bases between them. CDR3 length: 11 amino acids. As DNA, the CDR3 is TGTGCCAGCAGTTCCCCCAAGACCCAGTACTTC. Its protein product is CASSSPKTQYF.

This clonotype was found a few times. The chain has TRBV20-1 and TRBJ2-5, with no clear D. The CDR3 extends over 15 amino acids. Germline V gene lookup returns CDR1 DFQATT and CDR2 SNEGSKA (reference sequence). The ends were cut back, 0 bases at V and 5 bases at J, with 16 bases in the middle. The CDR3 protein is CSARDLDGQRETQYF. As DNA, the CDR3 is TGCAGTGCTAGAGATTTGGACGGTCAACGGGAGACCCAGTACTTC.

There are many counts of this clonotype. The chain recombines TRBV6-5 with TRBJ2-2; 7 nucleotides align to TRBD2. The length of the CDR3 is 15 residues. Trimming removed 2 bases from V and 4 bases from J; junction bases left unmatched: 4. Germline V CDR1 and CDR2: MNHEY, SVGAGI. CDR3: CASSYVGGTTGELFF. CDR3 nucleotide sequence: TGTGCCAGCAGTTACGTCGGGGGGACCACCGGGGAGCTGTTTTTT.

The chain carries TRBV15 and TRBJ2-2; no definite D call. Trimming shortened V by 0 bases and J by 8 bases, and 7 bases separated the two germline ends. The germline CDR1 and CDR2 sequences are LNHNV and YYDKDF (reference sequence). The CDR3 contains 13 residues. The CDR3 here is CATSREALGELFF. The CDR3 region has the DNA TGTGCCACCAGCAGAGAGGCATTAGGGGAGCTGTTTTTT.

This clonotype has a count of ten or more. This chain uses TRBV28 with TRBJ2-2; D is undetermined. Trimming shortened V by 4 bases and J by 1 base, and 10 bases separated the two germline ends. In germline, CDR1 is MDHEN, CDR2 SYDVKM. CDR3 length: 15 amino acids. The DNA of the CDR3 is TGTGCCAGCAGTTGGGGTGGGCAGAACACCGGGGAGCTGTTTTTT. Residues: CASSWGGQNTGELFF.

This clonotype was seen more than once but under ten times. Since a much larger clone is just one base distant, this may be a read error. Given the absence of the conserved phenylalanine or tryptophan at the CDR3 end, a read error is likely. The CDR3, as DNA: TGTGCCAGCAGCCTTGACCCACTACGCAGGGGCGGAAACACTGAAGCTTTCCTT. Translated, it gives CASSLDPLRRGGNTEAFL. V and J are TRBV28 and TRBJ1-1; D is possibly TRBD1 (6 bases). CDR3 size: 18 residues. V lost 6 bases, J lost 2 bases, and 25 bases lay in between. In germline, CDR1 is MDHEN, CDR2 SYDVKM.

The rearrangement joins TRBV30 to TRBJ2-7; 11 nucleotides line up with TRBD2. The length of the CDR3 is 14 residues. CDR1 is GTSNPN and CDR2 is SVGIG in the germline V gene (reference sequence). Trimming removed 5 bases from V and 3 bases from J; junction bases left unmatched: 6. This CDR3 reads CAWSGTSGSYEQYF. The DNA of the CDR3 is TGTGCCTGGTCCGGGACTAGCGGTAGCTACGAGCAGTACTTC.

V is TRBV7-2 and J is TRBJ2-6; D may be TRBD1 (6 bases). CDR1 is SGHTA and CDR2 is FQGNSA in the germline V gene. V was cut by 5 bases and J by 2 bases, with 16 bases left in between. This CDR3 contains 17 residues. This CDR3 is CASSPLTGPAGANVLTF. CDR3 DNA: TGTGCCAGCAGCCCCCTGACAGGCCCCGCTGGGGCCAACGTCCTGACTTTC. The whole variable domain, remainder taken from reference TRBV7-2 and TRBJ2-6, is GAGVSQSPSNKVTEKGKDVELRCDPISGHTALYWYRQSLGQGLEFLIYFQGNSAPDKSGLPSDRFSAERTGGSVSTLTIQRTQQEDSAVYLCASSPLTGPAGANVLTFGAGSRLTVL.

The chain has TRBV29-1 and TRBJ2-7; 10 nucleotides match TRBD1. The CDR3 length is 14 residues. Germline-derived CDR1 and CDR2 are SQVTM and ANQGSEA. The ends lost 5 bases at V and 4 bases at J; junction bases unmatched: 8. The CDR3 nucleotides are TGCAGCGTTTCAGGGGACAGGGGAATTTACGAGCAGTACTTC. This translates into CSVSGDRGIYEQYF.

The chain is built from TRBV28 and TRBJ1-5, with D possibly being TRBD1 (6 bases). The CDR3 covers 16 residues. Germline V gene lookup returns CDR1 MDHEN and CDR2 SYDVKM. V was pared by 3 bases and J by 4 bases, with 16 bases between. The chain's CDR3 is CASSFGGAGANQPQHF. The CDR3 region has the DNA TGTGCCAGCAGTTTCGGGGGCGCAGGGGCTAATCAGCCCCAGCATTTT.

In its sample, this clonotype was seen a few times. This chain joins TRBV30 and TRBJ1-4, with TRBD1 matching over 9 bases. Per germline, CDR1 GTSNPN and CDR2 SVGIG (reference sequence). CDR3 size: 13 residues. V lost 5 bases to trimming and J lost 5 bases; unmatched junction nucleotides: 3. The CDR3 reads CAWSGTGNEKLFF. As DNA, the CDR3 is TGTGCCTGGTCGGGGACAGGGAATGAAAAACTGTTTTTT. Using reference TRBV30 and TRBJ1-4 for the parts outside the CDR3, the full variable domain is SQTIHQWPATLVQPVGSPLSLECTVEGTSNPNLYWYRQAAGRGLQLLFYSVGIGQISSEVPQNLSASRPQDRQFILSSKKLLLSDSGFYLCAWSGTGNEKLFFGSGTQLSVL.

As for this clonotype: A single base separates this from a much larger clone, so it may be a read error. The chain joins TRBV6-1 to TRBJ2-7; tentative D call: TRBD1 (6 bases). CDR3 length: 14 amino acids. CDR1 is MNHNS and CDR2 is SASEGT in the germline V gene. V was clipped by 6 bases and J by 2 bases, with 14 bases between them. CDR3 residues: CASSSHGQPYEQYF. The CDR3 DNA reads TGTGCCAGCAGCTCCCATGGACAGCCCTACGAGCAGTACTTC.

This clonotype showed up many times. The rearrangement joins TRBV12-3 or TRBV12-4 to TRBJ1-1; 10 bases match TRBD1. The CDR3 is 16 residues long. With 4 bases clipped from V and 3 bases from J, the junction kept 8 bases outside the gene matches. The CDR3 coding sequence is TGTGCCAGCAGTTCCCGGACAGGGGGGCCTGACACTGAAGCTTTCTTT. Translated: CASSSRTGGPDTEAFF.

This clonotype showed up just a few times. This chain connects TRBV10-3 to TRBJ2-5; D is ambiguous. Germline CDR1 and CDR2: ENHRY and SYGVKD. The CDR3 consists of 11 residues. Trimming took 10 bases from V and 5 from J, leaving 11 bases between them. CDR3 DNA sequence: TGTGCCAGCGGTACGTCGGAGACCCAGTACTTC. This sequence encodes CASGTSETQYF.

Only a few counts were recorded for this clonotype. The chain carries TRBV6-2 or TRBV6-3 and TRBJ2-7; TRBD2 matches at 11 bases. The CDR3 has 16 amino acids. The V gene's germline CDR1 is MNHEY and CDR2 SVGEGT. The V gene end was trimmed by 7 bases and the J gene end by 0 bases; junction bases not matched to a gene: 8. CDR3 DNA: TGTGCCAGCAAACCTAGCGGGGGGTTACCCTCCTACGAGCAGTACTTC. It encodes CASKPSGGLPSYEQYF.

V usage is TRBV7-2 and J usage is TRBJ1-5; TRBD1 is a possible D gene (5 bases). Germline CDR1 reads SGHTA; CDR2 reads FQGNSA. The CDR3 consists of 16 residues. Between the trimmed V and J ends, which lost 2 bases and 3 bases, there was a span of 14 bases. CDR3 amino acids: CASSLRARVANQPQHF. The CDR3 coding sequence is TGTGCCAGCAGCTTAAGAGCCAGGGTCGCCAATCAGCCCCAGCATTTT.

This clonotype was counted a few times. The germline gene is not matched at one end of the junction; a read error may be the cause. This rearrangement joins TRBV12-3 or TRBV12-4 to TRBJ2-4, with D possibly TRBD2 on 6 matching bases. This CDR3 is built from 12 residues. The CDR3 DNA follows: TGTGCCAGCAGTTTTCCTCAGGGACTTCAAAACTTC. As protein: CASSFPQGLQNF.

The chain uses TRBV12-3 or TRBV12-4 and TRBJ2-3; unclear D gene. The CDR3 is 14 amino acids. V lost 6 bases and J 4 bases, leaving 14 bases between the germline ends. This CDR3 is CASSFGYAADTQYF. The CDR3 coding sequence is TGTGCCAGCAGCTTCGGGTACGCGGCAGATACGCAGTATTTT.

On this clonotype itself: It is likely a read error: a sequence one base away is far more abundant. In DNA form, the CDR3 reads TGTGCCAGCACCCCACAGGTCCTAGGAGAGCAGTACTTC. It is translated as CASTPQVLGEQYF. The rearrangement joins TRBV28 to TRBJ2-5; weak D call: TRBD1 (5 bases). The germline V gene has CDR1 MDHEN and CDR2 SYDVKM. The germline V and J ends were trimmed by 7 bases and 11 bases, with 20 bases remaining between them. The CDR3 extends over 13 amino acids.